The sequence of this T cell receptor (beta chain) was determined in a study of identical twins. Study-level findings and limits: Models predicted less out-of-frame TCR alpha sharing in monozygotic twins than was found. A cross-sectional statistical analysis, not follow-up of the same donors, supported the conclusions.

Template switching added a universal primer site; cDNA carried unique molecular identifiers. TCRdb used MiXCR to reprocess the 5' RACE reads, holding one entry per CDR3 protein. The table includes approximately 500,000 distinct CDR3 sequences, roughly 15% detected once. The CDR3 sequence is 15 residues long. Trimming removed 0 bases from V and 3 bases from J, with 11 bases in between. Germline V gene lookup returns CDR1 ENHRY and CDR2 SYGVKD. This clonotype was counted only a few times. The target antigen is unknown. A further study also used this sample, focusing on yellow fever vaccine responses in identical twins.

The chain is built from TRBV10-3 and TRBJ1-2; the D is unclear. The receptor's source is a woman between 18 and 30 years old in good health. Sequences were obtained from CD4+ T cells sorted from blood. The CDR3 nucleotides read TGTGCCATCAGTGAGTCGGCAGATCTACACTATGGCTACACCTTC. This encodes CAISESADLHYGYTF.